This TCR beta chain derives from a study of cytomegalovirus exposure and HLA in healthy donors (dated by TCRdb to 2015 to 2018). Broadly, across the study: An earlier analysis of approximately 640 of the donors reported 250 to 300 Gb of sequence data and roughly 100 million unique TCR beta sequences from 150 million to 200 million T cells. The study profiled the T cell repertoires of under 700 subjects by immunosequencing and related them to cytomegalovirus serostatus. The study was designed to test whether signatures of past pathogen exposure could be identified by cataloging public T cell receptors. Genome-wide SNP genotypes for about three fifths of the roughly 700 donors were used in a later genetic analysis, which treated that subset as a discovery cohort. In addition to the first cohort of 666 subjects, a separate validation cohort of approximately 130 different subjects was used. The number of donors typed differed by locus, with roughly 629-640 for A, B, C, DRB1 and DQB1, 522 for DQA1, about 610 for DPA1, and 472 for DPB1. Among a few hundred genotyped donors of the cohort, an average of around 240,000 unique TCR beta nucleotide sequences were sequenced per donor, roughly 18% of them non-productive. In a later analysis, previously published TCR beta repertoires from hundreds of donors were re-analyzed and high-resolution HLA genotyping was added so that TCR occurrence patterns could be studied. Every discovery cohort repertoire had been produced on one sequencing platform. Roughly 300 gigabases of sequencing data and around 80 million unique TCR sequences made up an early release that covered some 640 HLA-typed donors. A handful of DR-DQ haplotypes were handled as single units for association and clustering because linkage in the cohort was strong. Rather than drawing on any new phenotypic data, the later analysis identified candidate immune exposures from TCR beta sequences and the way those sequences occurred across donors. Of the 300 to 500 genotyped donors, 65% to 90% were placed in the genetic ancestry cluster associated with self-reported Caucasian donors. In an earlier analysis of 587 of the donors, high-throughput TCR beta sequencing was used to judge whether each TCR beta V gene segment behaved as functional or pseudogenic. To predict cytomegalovirus infection status, the study brought together high-throughput TCR immunosequencing, statistical association of individual TCRs with disease status, and machine learning. Class I and class II HLA loci were covered by the typing at four-digit resolution. Donor age, sex, ethnicity and CMV serostatus were compiled alongside the repertoire data.

Regarding this clone: Its recognized antigen is unknown. No clone much larger than this one lies a single base away; base qualities are absent.

The cohort consisted of 666 healthy bone marrow donors. At the time of sampling, every cohort member was nominally healthy, though immune exposures that went unrecorded were likely present. The donor was CMV seronegative and was included in the group of around 320 seronegative cohort members. A peripheral blood sample was collected from each donor, and TCR beta sequencing was performed on peripheral blood mononuclear cells. Genomic DNA was extracted from the blood cell samples with the Qiagen DNeasy Blood Extraction Kit. The CDR3 numbers 15 residues from cysteine through phenylalanine. Just CDR3 DNA is preserved here, 45 bases in frame from base 1. The germline V gene specifies WSHSY as CDR1 and SAAADI as CDR2. V is clipped by 5 bases and J by 3 bases, and the sequence between their germline boundaries is 11 bases long. What the study reported, not specific to this receptor: When HLA alleles, especially DR and DQ, strongly co-occurred, TCR associations were difficult to assign to individual alleles. In a later analysis, several top co-occurrence clusters were reported to appear linked to parvovirus B19, influenza, CMV and Epstein-Barr virus. The classifier was reported to diagnose cytomegalovirus status with high specificity and sensitivity in both the original and validation cohorts. In a later analysis, around 17,000 TCR beta sequences were associated with specific HLA alleles at a false discovery rate of 0.05. A further reported finding was that TCR beta sequences accurately predicted the HLA-A and HLA-B alleles for most subjects in the first cohort. According to a later genetic analysis, donors in an Asian-associated ancestry cluster had fewer N-insertions in productive TCRs than the approximately 710-donor mean. The earlier analysis of some 560 of the donors excluded roughly 17 rarely observed V segments, including chromosome 9 orphons, because counts were too low. In vitro tests confirmed that a few of the cytomegalovirus-associated TCR beta chains recognize cytomegalovirus antigens. A later analysis found that most CMV-associated TCR beta chains appeared HLA-restricted, with HLA associations seemingly driven largely by CMV exposure. In a later genetic analysis, a missense DCLRE1C variant was associated with V-gene and J-gene trimming of TCR beta chains, and the association was replicated in an independent cohort. A group of highly shared sequence variants was considered likely to be a technical artifact of the sequencing pipeline. Presence/absence analyses assumed roughly uniform sequencing depth across donors, an assumption that may not hold. Because some donors lacked HLA typing at each locus, the association tests relied only on the typed subset. Broadly in line with IMGT annotations, most TCR beta V segments showed up in productive rearrangements about 90% or about 30% of the time in an earlier analysis of several hundred of the donors. Some IMGT-functional V segments, including TRBV6-2 and TRBV6-3, could not be told apart with the 87-base-pair reads, so those segments were excluded. CMV serostatus was the only immune exposure information available for the cohort. According to a later analysis, TCR association rates differed among HLA loci, with DRB1 alleles showing the most associated TCRs and HLA-C alleles showing the fewest. In a later analysis, HLA-associated TCR beta chains were found to be more clonally expanded and to have lower generation probabilities than equally common non-associated chains. Most TCR sequences were observed very rarely across donors, whereas some public TCRs were present in many individuals. It was suggested by the authors that the approach could potentially be generalized to other disease states and immunological phenotypes. Correlated functional status among segregating V segments might reflect linkage disequilibrium, but an unknown experimental factor could not be ruled out. The cohort was sequenced for TCR beta chains only, and without alpha or paired-chain data the features that could be detected were limited. A total of 164 TCR beta chains were listed by the study as associated with cytomegalovirus.

The receptor library was made with the immunoSEQ multiplex PCR assay. The multiplex PCR relied on a mix of 60 forward primers for TCR Vbeta segments and 13 reverse primers for TCR Jbeta segments. A multiplex PCR assay on genomic DNA amplified the CDR3 region of rearranged TCR beta genes. The amplified TCR beta libraries were sequenced on the Illumina HiSeq System as 87-base-pair reads. For the original study's pipeline: A later analysis tallied roughly 76 million unique TCR beta chains across the 666 repertoires, and around 12 million of those chains were shared by two or more donors. A nearest-neighbor algorithm error-corrected the raw reads and collapsed the reads into unique sequences, merging closely related sequences to remove PCR and sequencing errors. To assign V, D and J gene segments, CDR3 sequences were aligned to IMGT reference sequences. Each retained sequence needed at least a six-nucleotide match to both a V gene segment and a J gene segment. Rearrangements were classified as productive when the CDR3 lacked stop codons and remained in frame with V and J, and all other rearrangements were classified as non-productive. CDR3 was defined according to IMGT convention as the region running from the second conserved V-encoded cysteine to the conserved J-encoded phenylalanine. Sequences without an unambiguous match to a single V gene segment were excluded from the earlier analysis of approximately 560 of the donors. An earlier analysis of a few hundred of the donors called V segments functional above 56.7% productive rearrangements and segregating when the between-donor standard deviation exceeded 5%. To diagnose cytomegalovirus status from the catalog of TCR beta chain sequences, a statistical classification framework was built. V and J gene assignment, in a later analysis, came from comparing TCR nucleotide sequences with IMGT/GENE-DB human TR gene sequences. In a later analysis, CDR3 sequences and most-parsimonious VDJ recombination scenarios were assigned using the TCRdist pipeline. A later analysis defined each TCR beta chain by its CDR3 amino acid sequence plus V-gene family, and excluded reads lacking a unique V-gene family. To address suspected cross-contamination and a sequencing artifact, a later analysis removed 550 to 750 highly shared, low-generation-probability nucleotide sequences. In a later analysis, a clonal expansion index for each public chain was calculated from normalized within-repertoire ranks of inferred template counts. A later analysis computed generation probabilities with a VDJ recombination model fitted to out-of-frame rearrangements, and checked the results against IGoR. A later analysis scored TCR-TCR, TCR-HLA and TCR-CMV co-occurrence with hypergeometric tests, applying a repertoire-size bias correction to TCR pairs. In a later analysis, false discovery rates were estimated by permuting HLA or CMV assignments 20 times. In a later analysis, co-occurring TCRs were grouped using DBSCAN, and TCRdist sequence similarity was added for clustering within HLA-allele-positive subsets. Repertoires with fewer than 30,000 or more than 120,000 public chains were left out of co-occurrence clustering, as were about 5 repertoires with anomalous nucleotide sharing. TCRdb's version of the immuneACCESS table is confined to in-frame rearrangements and falls short of the full clone set. An unresolved V gene accounts for under half of the shortfall where checked; the remainder is of unknown origin. V, J and clone size reflect that table, while D and trimming were determined from the DNA. Here the sample has 110,000 to 150,000 clones; about 72% occur a single time. The top ten hold roughly 2.1% of the sample.

Sequencing used PBMCs. The chain couples TRBV10-2 to TRBJ1-6; the D gene is perhaps TRBD1, from 6 matching bases. The clonotype originates from a man in his forties in good health and CMV-seronegative. The sequenced DNA: TGCGCCAGCAGTAACAGGGCGGGCTATAATTCACCCCTCCACTTT. This translates into CASSNRAGYNSPLHF.